The 24 T cell receptor beta chains reported below all come from one sample, sequenced in a study of blood T cell repertoires in COVID-19. Clones were sequenced by immunoSEQ multiplex PCR, and TCRdb holds only the in-frame ones, with some missing. The sample contains about 160,000 clones, 77% of which appear only once. The source material was peripheral blood. All receptors come from a man between 65 and 79 years old with acute or convalescent COVID-19.

This sequence joins TRBV28 and TRBJ1-2; weak D call: TRBD1 (6 bases). This CDR3 has 15 residues. The germline gives CDR1 MDHEN, CDR2 SYDVKM. Trimming shortened V by 5 bases and J by 6 bases, and 19 bases separated the two germline ends. CDR3 in DNA: TGTGCCAGCAGTCCGCCTGGTGTGGGGGCTAATGGCTACACCTTC. It yields the protein CASSPPGVGANGYTF.

This rearrangement joins TRBV4-2 to TRBJ2-7; 8 positions match TRBD2. Trimming cost V 1 base and J 5 bases; bases outside gene matches: 7. This CDR3 has 15 amino acids. Germline V gives CDR1 LGHNA, CDR2 YNFKEQ. CDR3 loop: CASSQARSGIDEQYF. DNA for the CDR3: TGTGCCAGCAGCCAAGCCCGTAGCGGGATCGACGAGCAGTACTTC.

The chain employs TRBV5-4 and TRBJ1-6; 8 positions agree with TRBD1. Germline values: CDR1 SGHNT, CDR2 YYREEE (reference sequence). The CDR3 spans 15 residues. V shed 4 bases, J shed 9 bases, and the junction held 9 bases outside the gene matches. DNA of the CDR3: TGTGCCAGCAGCACCCAGACAGGGGAAGGTTCACCCCTCCACTTT. As protein: CASSTQTGEGSPLHF. The variable domain in full, completed from reference TRBV5-4 and TRBJ1-6, reads ETGVTQSPTHLIKTRGQQVTLRCSSQSGHNTVSWYQQALGQGPQFIFQYYREEENGRGNFPPRFSGLQFPNYSSELNVNALELDDSALYLCASSTQTGEGSPLHFGNGTRLTVT.

V gene TRBV7-2 combines with J gene TRBJ1-6; 9 bases fit TRBD1. CDR3 length: 18 amino acids. Trimming removed 3 bases from V and 1 base from J; junction bases left unmatched: 7. The V gene's germline CDR1 is SGHTA and CDR2 FQGNSA. The CDR3, as DNA: TGTGCCAGCAGCTTGTGGGACAGGGTCGGGTCCTATAATTCACCCCTCCACTTT. Its protein product is CASSLWDRVGSYNSPLHF.

CDR3 sequence: CASSESLGGFAEAFF. CDR3 DNA sequence: TGTGCCAGCAGTGAATCCCTCGGGGGATTCGCTGAAGCTTTCTTT. The J gene is TRBJ1-1, the V gene TRBV2, with D maybe TRBD1 (5 bases). The V end lost 2 bases, the J end lost 6 bases, and 16 bases lay between the germline ends. From germline, CDR1 is SNHLY and CDR2 FYNNEI. CDR3 size: 15 residues.

The rearrangement joins TRBV21-1 to TRBJ2-1; the table's D call, TRBD1, has no DNA check behind it. TRBV21-1 is deemed a pseudogene. The CDR3 consists of 15 residues. CDR3 bases: TGTGCCAGCAGCAAGGGCGAGAGCTCCTACAATGAGCAGTTCTTC. It codes for CASSKGESSYNEQFF.

A note on this clone: Other DNA sequences of this sample code for an identical CDR3. The rearrangement joins TRBV5-1 to TRBJ2-7, with D unresolved. The CDR3 is 13 residues long. V was pared by 0 bases and J by 3 bases, with 7 bases between. Per germline, CDR1 SGHRS and CDR2 YFSETQ. The CDR3: CASSLAGSYEQYF. The CDR3 DNA follows: TGCGCCAGCAGCTTGGCTGGCAGCTACGAGCAGTACTTC.

J is TRBJ1-1 and V is TRBV13; D is perhaps TRBD1 (6 bases). Germline V lookup: CDR1 PRHDT, CDR2 FYEKMQ (reference sequence). The CDR3 loop spans 15 amino acids. The V and J ends lost 7 bases and 3 bases respectively, with 18 bases between them. As DNA, the CDR3 is TGTGCCAGCACCTATCGGAGGGGGGGGGACACTGAAGCTTTCTTT. Protein product: CASTYRRGGDTEAFF.

The chain employs TRBV6-2 or TRBV6-3 and TRBJ1-1; D is ambiguous. V was clipped by 6 bases and J by 8 bases, with 13 bases between them. CDR3 length: 12 amino acids. CDR1 and CDR2 from the germline V gene are MNHEY and SVGEGT. This CDR3 reads CASSSRSLEAFF. The CDR3 bases are TGTGCCAGCAGCTCGAGGTCCCTAGAAGCTTTCTTT.

With regard to this clone: Other DNA sequences from this sample encode an identical CDR3 as well. This chain connects TRBV6-1 to TRBJ2-4; TRBD1 is a possible D gene (6 bases). V lost 0 bases and J lost 7, with 10 bases in between. Per the germline V gene, CDR1 is MNHNS and CDR2 is SASEGT. The CDR3 extends over 14 amino acids. The CDR3 spells CASSEAGGRNIQYF. DNA of the CDR3: TGTGCCAGCAGTGAAGCAGGGGGTCGGAACATTCAGTACTTC.

This chain connects TRBV28 to TRBJ2-1; D possibly corresponds to TRBD1 (5 bases). Trimming pared 6 bases from V and 8 bases from J, leaving 14 bases between. Per the germline V gene, CDR1 is MDHEN and CDR2 is SYDVKM. The CDR3 loop spans 13 amino acids. The CDR3 region is CASSPQGLDEQFF. The CDR3 nucleotides are TGTGCCAGCAGCCCCCAGGGTCTCGATGAGCAGTTCTTC.

The V call is TRBV24-1, the J call TRBJ1-2; TRBD1 agrees at 12 bases. The V and J ends lost 7 bases and 7 bases, in that order; junction bases with no gene match: 3. Germline-derived CDR1 and CDR2 are KGHDR and SFDVKD. The CDR3 covers 13 residues. The CDR3 region has the DNA TGTGCCACCAGGGGACAGGGGGCTGTTGGCTACACCTTC. Its protein is CATRGQGAVGYTF.

The chain is built from TRBV20-1 and TRBJ1-1; D gene unclear. This CDR3 spans 13 amino acids. V shed 3 bases and J shed 2 bases, with 10 bases lying between them. Germline V lookup: CDR1 DFQATT, CDR2 SNEGSKA (reference sequence). CDR3 DNA sequence: TGCAGTGCTAGTTGGACGGGAAACACTGAAGCTTTCTTT. This sequence encodes CSASWTGNTEAFF.

The sample holds a few counts of this clone. The V gene is TRBV5-4, the J gene TRBJ2-5; D is ambiguous. The CDR3 runs to 14 residues. With 0 bases removed from V and 2 bases from J, the gap between germline ends came to 8 bases. Germline CDR1 reads SGHNT; CDR2 reads YYREEE (reference sequence). CDR3 amino acids: CASSLVSQQETQYF. CDR3 sequence (DNA): TGTGCCAGCAGCTTGGTTAGCCAGCAAGAGACCCAGTACTTC.

V and J are TRBV4-2 and TRBJ1-2; TRBD1 matches 9 bases. This CDR3 has 18 amino acids. CDR1 is LGHNA and CDR2 is YNFKEQ in the germline V gene. J was trimmed by 4 bases and V by 2 bases; bases with no gene match: 14. As DNA, the CDR3 is TGTGCCAGCAGCCAAAACAGCCCTGTACAGGGGGCGATCTATGGCTACACCTTC. Protein product: CASSQNSPVQGAIYGYTF.

The chain joins TRBV7-9 to TRBJ2-7; D ambiguous. The CDR3 is made up of 13 amino acids. Germline V gene sequence: CDR1 SEHNR, CDR2 FQNEAQ (reference sequence). V dropped 1 base and J dropped 2 bases, with 6 bases sitting between them. DNA for the CDR3: TGTGCCAGCAGCTTAGTACAACCCTACGAGCAGTACTTC. Translation gives CASSLVQPYEQYF.

This clone was observed a single time. The chain joins TRBV16 to TRBJ1-6; 8 positions match TRBD1. The CDR3 length is 16 residues. The junction had 7 bases not matched to a gene; V was cut back by 2 bases and J by 7 bases. The germline gives CDR1 KGHSY, CDR2 FQNENV. CDR3 DNA: TGTGCCAGCAGCCAACAGGGGGCGATGGGGAATTCACCCCTCCACTTT. This sequence encodes CASSQQGAMGNSPLHF.

V gene TRBV27 combines with J gene TRBJ1-3; perhaps TRBD1 as D (6 bases). Germline CDR1 is MNHEY and CDR2 is SMNVEV (reference sequence). Trimming took off 6 bases at V and 4 bases at J, with 16 bases between the two ends. This CDR3 contains 15 residues. CDR3 DNA: TGTGCCAGCAGATTGCAGGGGAGCGCGGGAAACACCATATATTTT. Encoded protein: CASRLQGSAGNTIYF.

The V gene is TRBV3-1 (or the pseudogene TRBV3-2), the J gene TRBJ2-6, with 7 bases fitting TRBD1. The CDR3 consists of 18 residues. CDR1 is LGHDT, CDR2 YNNKEL, per germline (reference sequence). V trimming: 9 bases; J trimming: 1 base; junction bases outside the gene matches: 15. This chain's CDR3 is CARKPRGPQESGANVLTF. The DNA for the CDR3 is TGTGCCAGAAAACCGAGGGGGCCGCAGGAGTCTGGGGCCAACGTCCTGACTTTC.

The rearrangement joins TRBV6-1 to TRBJ2-2, with 12 bases fitting TRBD1. V lost 3 bases, J lost 6 bases, and 2 bases stayed unmatched. The CDR3 covers 15 residues. The germline V gene has CDR1 MNHNS and CDR2 SASEGT. This CDR3 is CASSDRDRGPGELFF. The CDR3 DNA is TGTGCCAGCAGTGACCGGGACAGGGGGCCCGGGGAGCTGTTTTTT.

This clone came up many times. The gene calls are TRBV7-8 and TRBJ1-5; D not certain. The CDR3 length is 11 residues. Per the germline V gene, CDR1 is SGHVS and CDR2 is FQNEAQ. Between the trimmed V and J ends, which lost 5 bases and 9 bases, there was a span of 8 bases. The CDR3 DNA follows: TGTGCCAGCAGCGCCAGAGGGCCCCAGCATTTT. Amino acid sequence: CASSARGPQHF.

The chain recombines TRBV18 with TRBJ2-1; D ambiguous. This CDR3 spans 14 amino acids. V dropped 0 bases and J dropped 5 bases, with 8 bases sitting between them. Germline lookup yields CDR1 KGHSH and CDR2 LQKENI. The CDR3: CASSPPSVHNEQFF. The CDR3 DNA reads TGTGCCAGCTCACCACCATCGGTACACAATGAGCAGTTCTTC.

The chain joins TRBV10-3 to TRBJ2-3; 9 bases fit TRBD1. The CDR3 loop spans 14 amino acids. V was clipped by 6 bases and J by 2 bases; unmatched bases: 3. The germline V gene encodes CDR1 ENHRY and CDR2 SYGVKD. The CDR3 spells CAISWTGATDTQYF. The CDR3 DNA reads TGTGCCATCAGCTGGACAGGGGCCACAGATACGCAGTATTTT.

As to this clone: The sample contains more than one DNA sequence encoding this CDR3. J is TRBJ1-5 and V is TRBV12-3 or TRBV12-4; D is uncertain. The CDR3 is made up of 13 amino acids. Trimming cost V 6 bases and J 0 bases, with 6 bases left between them. Written as DNA, the CDR3 is TGTGCCAGCAGCCGTTATAGCAATCAGCCCCAGCATTTT. Translating it yields CASSRYSNQPQHF.